Below are 11 T cell receptor beta chains sequenced from a single sample in a study of OX40 agonist ivuxolimab in advanced cancers. Sequenced by immunoSEQ multiplex PCR; TCRdb stores in-frame clones only, minus some. The table includes about 48,000 clones, 83% detected once. The source was CD4+ or CD8+ T cells sorted from blood, collected in a trial of the OX40 agonist ivuxolimab. The receptors stem from an adult with an advanced solid tumor such as melanoma, head and neck, liver or kidney cancer.

This rearrangement joins TRBV19 to TRBJ1-3; 7 nucleotides line up with TRBD1. Germline assignment: CDR1 LNHDA and CDR2 SQIVND (reference sequence). The J segment lost 0 bases and the V segment lost 3 bases, leaving 5 bases of the junction unmatched. This CDR3 is built from 16 residues. CDR3: CASSISRDSSGNTIYF. The CDR3 region has the DNA TGTGCCAGTAGTATTTCACGGGACAGCTCTGGAAACACCATATATTTT.

In this sample, this clone turned up once. The chain uses TRBV7-2 and TRBJ2-2; TRBD2 aligns across 10 bases. Germline V gene lookup returns CDR1 SGHTA and CDR2 FQGNSA. This CDR3 spans 16 amino acids. J gave up 1 base and V 4 bases, and 3 bases lay outside the gene matches. CDR3 DNA: TGTGCCAGCAGCTCCGGACTAGCGGTGAACACCGGGGAGCTGTTTTTT. Protein product: CASSSGLAVNTGELFF.

This clone was seen once. An end of the junction does not agree with germline; a read error may underlie this. Additional DNA sequences in this sample encode the identical CDR3. As DNA, the CDR3 is TGTGCCAGCTCACCACCGGGGGAAGCATCCTATAATTCACCTCTCCACTTT. It translates to CASSPPGEASYNSPLHF. V is TRBV18 and J is TRBJ1-6; the D gene is possibly TRBD1 (5 bases). CDR3 size: 17 residues. CDR1 KGHSH and CDR2 LQKENI come from the germline V gene.

This chain uses TRBV5-1 with TRBJ1-5, with 9 positions matching TRBD1. The CDR3 is 18 amino acids. Germline V gene lookup returns CDR1 SGHRS and CDR2 YFSETQ. With V trimmed by 3 bases and J by 0 bases, 10 bases remained unmatched. Written as DNA, the CDR3 is TGCGCCAGCAGCTCAAACCCGACAGGGGGGGATAGCAATCAGCCCCAGCATTTT. As protein: CASSSNPTGGDSNQPQHF.

V is TRBV9 and J is TRBJ1-1, with D uncertain. V gave up 0 bases and J gave up 8 bases, with 14 bases separating them. From germline, CDR1 is SGDLS and CDR2 YYNGEE. This CDR3 has 14 amino acids. The CDR3 spells CASSVGFGGSEAFF. The CDR3 nucleotides are TGTGCCAGCAGCGTAGGGTTCGGTGGGTCCGAAGCTTTCTTT.

This clone was picked up one time. The chain links TRBV6-5 to TRBJ2-7; the D gene is possibly TRBD1 (6 bases). CDR1 and CDR2 from the germline V gene are MNHEY and SVGAGI. The V and J ends lost 8 bases and 3 bases respectively, with 14 bases between them. The CDR3 sequence is 13 residues long. The CDR3 is CASLGAGIYEQYF. The CDR3 nucleotides are TGTGCCAGCTTGGGGGCAGGGATCTACGAGCAGTACTTC.

This clone has only a few counts. The chain is built from TRBV20-1 and TRBJ1-4; D may be TRBD1 (5 bases). Trimming cost V 4 bases and J 11 bases, with 11 bases left between them. The CDR3 runs to 11 residues. Per the germline V gene, CDR1 is DFQATT and CDR2 is SNEGSKA (reference sequence). Here the CDR3 DNA reads TGCAGTGCTAACTGGGGCGGTAAACTGTTTTTT. It specifies CSANWGGKLFF.

The genes are TRBV6-1 and TRBJ1-5; tentatively, D is TRBD1 (5 bases). The CDR3 extends over 14 amino acids. V gave up 3 bases and J gave up 9 bases, with 15 bases separating them. CDR1 is MNHNS, CDR2 SASEGT, per germline. The CDR3 protein is CASSEARGRTPQHF. The DNA of the CDR3 is TGTGCCAGCAGTGAGGCTAGGGGCAGAACGCCCCAGCATTTT.

The chain links TRBV10-2 to TRBJ2-3, with 13 bases identical to TRBD2. J was trimmed by 6 bases and V by 6 bases; bases with no gene match: 3. CDR3 length: 14 amino acids. Germline V lookup: CDR1 WSHSY, CDR2 SAAADI. The CDR3 protein is CASRTSGGYDTQYF. The DNA for the CDR3 is TGCGCCAGCAGGACTAGCGGGGGGTACGATACGCAGTATTTT.

The rearrangement joins TRBV6-1 to TRBJ2-2; D call uncertain. Trimming took 5 bases from V and 4 from J, leaving 14 bases between them. CDR3 length equals 15 residues. From germline, CDR1 is MNHNS and CDR2 SASEGT. This CDR3 reads CASSPGPRGTGELFF. CDR3 nucleotide sequence: TGTGCCAGCAGTCCTGGCCCTCGTGGCACCGGGGAGCTGTTTTTT.

The J gene is TRBJ2-3, the V gene TRBV5-1, with 11 bases aligning to TRBD2. The CDR3 loop spans 17 amino acids. Per germline, CDR1 SGHRS and CDR2 YFSETQ. The junction had 12 bases not matched to a gene; V was cut back by 4 bases and J by 5 bases. CDR3 in amino acids: CASSPPRLAGSKDTQYF. The CDR3 coding sequence is TGCGCCAGCAGCCCTCCCAGACTAGCGGGGTCGAAAGATACGCAGTATTTT.